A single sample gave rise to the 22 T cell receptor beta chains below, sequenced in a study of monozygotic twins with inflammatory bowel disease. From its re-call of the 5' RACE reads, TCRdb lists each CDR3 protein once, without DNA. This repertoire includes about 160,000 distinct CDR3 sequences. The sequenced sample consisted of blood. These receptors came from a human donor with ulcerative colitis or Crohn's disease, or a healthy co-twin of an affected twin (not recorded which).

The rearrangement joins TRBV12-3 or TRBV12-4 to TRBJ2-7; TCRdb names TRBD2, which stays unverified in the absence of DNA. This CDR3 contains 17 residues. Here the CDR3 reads CASSLGTSGRAGYEQYF.

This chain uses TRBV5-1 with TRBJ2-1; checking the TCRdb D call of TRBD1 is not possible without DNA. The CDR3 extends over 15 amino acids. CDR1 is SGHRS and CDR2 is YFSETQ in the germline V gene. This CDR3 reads CASSTGTGGLNEQFF.

CDR3 sequence reads: CASSLVRKRGEAFF. The chain is built from TRBV5-1 and TRBJ1-1. Germline lookup yields CDR1 SGHRS and CDR2 YFSETQ. The CDR3 covers 14 residues.

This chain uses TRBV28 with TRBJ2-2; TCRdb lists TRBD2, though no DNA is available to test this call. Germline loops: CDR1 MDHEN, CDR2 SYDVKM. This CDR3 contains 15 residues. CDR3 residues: CASSLGLQNTGELFF. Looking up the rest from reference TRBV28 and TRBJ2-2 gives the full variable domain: DVKVTQSSRYLVKRTGEKVFLECVQDMDHENMFWYRQDPGLGLRLIYFSYDVKMKEKGDIPEGYSVSREKKERFSLILESASTNQTSMYLCASSLGLQNTGELFFGEGSRLTVL.

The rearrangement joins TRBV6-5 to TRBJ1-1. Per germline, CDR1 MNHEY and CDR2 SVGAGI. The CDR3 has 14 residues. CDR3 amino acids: CASSYTRGNTEAFF.

The CDR3 sequence is CASSPTRAWDTGELFF. The chain has TRBV27 and TRBJ2-2; with no DNA, the TCRdb D assignment of TRBD2 cannot be verified. Germline-derived CDR1 and CDR2 are MNHEY and SMNVEV (reference sequence). The CDR3 length is 16 residues.

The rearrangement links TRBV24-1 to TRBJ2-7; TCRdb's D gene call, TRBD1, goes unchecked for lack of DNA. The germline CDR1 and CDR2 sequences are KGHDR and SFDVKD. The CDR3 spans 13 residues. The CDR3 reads CATRETGFHEQYF.

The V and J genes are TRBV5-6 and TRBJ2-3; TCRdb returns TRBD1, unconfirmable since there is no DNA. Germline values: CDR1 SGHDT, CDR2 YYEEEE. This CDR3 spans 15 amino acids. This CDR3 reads CASSFGAHSTDTQYF.

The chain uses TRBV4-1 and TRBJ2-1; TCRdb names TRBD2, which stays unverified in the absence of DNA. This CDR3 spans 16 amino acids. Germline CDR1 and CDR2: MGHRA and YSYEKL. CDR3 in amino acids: CASSLIGAGVRGEQFF.

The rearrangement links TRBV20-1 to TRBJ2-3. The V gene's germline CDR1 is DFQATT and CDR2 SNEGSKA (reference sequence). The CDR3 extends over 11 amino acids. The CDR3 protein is CSHIRWDTQYF.

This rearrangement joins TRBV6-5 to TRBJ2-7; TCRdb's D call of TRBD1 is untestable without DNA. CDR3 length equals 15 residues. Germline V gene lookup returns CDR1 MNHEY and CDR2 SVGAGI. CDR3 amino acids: CASSYGRRGVYEQYF.

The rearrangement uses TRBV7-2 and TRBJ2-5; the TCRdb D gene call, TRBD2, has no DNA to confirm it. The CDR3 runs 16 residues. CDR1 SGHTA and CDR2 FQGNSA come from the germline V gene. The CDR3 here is CASSLDRLGGGETQYF. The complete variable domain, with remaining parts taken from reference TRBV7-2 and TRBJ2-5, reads GAGVSQSPSNKVTEKGKDVELRCDPISGHTALYWYRQSLGQGLEFLIYFQGNSAPDKSGLPSDRFSAERTGGSVSTLTIQRTQQEDSAVYLCASSLDRLGGGETQYFGPGTRLLVL.

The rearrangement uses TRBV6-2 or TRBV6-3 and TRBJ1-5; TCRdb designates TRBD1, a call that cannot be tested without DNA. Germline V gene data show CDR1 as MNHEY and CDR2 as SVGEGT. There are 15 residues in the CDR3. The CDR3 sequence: CASSDNRGSNQPQHF.

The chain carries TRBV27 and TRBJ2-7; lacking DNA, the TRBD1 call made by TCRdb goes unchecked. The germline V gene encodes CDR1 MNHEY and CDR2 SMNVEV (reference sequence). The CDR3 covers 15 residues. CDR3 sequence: CASSLSQGFPYEQYF.

CDR3 loop: CASSVVPAQPYNEQFF. V is TRBV9 and J is TRBJ2-1. Germline-derived CDR1 and CDR2 are SGDLS and YYNGEE. The CDR3 consists of 16 residues.

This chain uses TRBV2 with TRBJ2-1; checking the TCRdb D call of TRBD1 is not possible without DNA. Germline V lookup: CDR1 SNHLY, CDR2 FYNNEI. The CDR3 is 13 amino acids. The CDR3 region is CASSADRGGEQFF.

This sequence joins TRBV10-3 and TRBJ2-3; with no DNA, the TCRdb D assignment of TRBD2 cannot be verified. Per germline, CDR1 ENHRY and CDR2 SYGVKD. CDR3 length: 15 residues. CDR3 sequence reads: CATQGLPLDTDTQYF.

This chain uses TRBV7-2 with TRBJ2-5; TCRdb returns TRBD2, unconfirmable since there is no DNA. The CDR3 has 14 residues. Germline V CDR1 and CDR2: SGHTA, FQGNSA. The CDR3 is CASSLILAEETQHF.

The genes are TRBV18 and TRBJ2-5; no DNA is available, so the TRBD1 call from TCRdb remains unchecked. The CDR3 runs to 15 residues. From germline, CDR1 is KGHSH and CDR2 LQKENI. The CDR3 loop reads CASSPLPGGTETQYF. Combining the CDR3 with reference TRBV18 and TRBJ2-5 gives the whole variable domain NAGVMQNPRHLVRRRGQEARLRCSPMKGHSHVYWYRQLPEEGLKFMVYLQKENIIDESGMPKERFSAEFPKEGPSILRIQQVVRGDSAAYFCASSPLPGGTETQYFGPGTRLLVL.

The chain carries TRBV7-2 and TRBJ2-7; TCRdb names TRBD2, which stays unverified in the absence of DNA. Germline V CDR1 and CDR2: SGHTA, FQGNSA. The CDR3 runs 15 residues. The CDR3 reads CASSLEGLVSYEQYF.

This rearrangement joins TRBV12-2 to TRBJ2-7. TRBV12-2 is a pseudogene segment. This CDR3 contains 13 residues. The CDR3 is CASRGSGLYEQYF.

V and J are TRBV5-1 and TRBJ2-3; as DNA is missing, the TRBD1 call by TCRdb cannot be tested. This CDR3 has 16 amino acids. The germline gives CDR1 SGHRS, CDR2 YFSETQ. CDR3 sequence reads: CASSLDFSRATDTQYF.